Each of the 29 T cell receptor beta chains below was sequenced from the same sample in a study of T cell responses to AZD1222 COVID-19 vaccine. The method was immunoSEQ multiplex PCR; TCRdb's version includes in-frame clones alone and lacks a portion of them. Of some 180,000 clones in the sample, around 85% were seen once. The starting material was peripheral blood, obtained 28 days after the second AZD1222 dose. These receptors were obtained from an adult who received the AZD1222 COVID-19 vaccine.

The V gene is TRBV6-5, the J gene TRBJ2-2; 10 bases match TRBD1. This CDR3 comprises 15 residues. V shed 6 bases and J 5 bases; nucleotides not matched to a gene: 6. Germline V CDR1 and CDR2: MNHEY, SVGAGI. Written as DNA, the CDR3 is TGTGCCAGCAGCCCCAGGACAGGGGGGACCGGGGAGCTGTTTTTT. Protein: CASSPRTGGTGELFF.

This rearrangement joins TRBV6-6 to TRBJ2-5, with TRBD1 identical over 9 bases. The CDR3 covers 19 residues. Germline loops: CDR1 MNHNY, CDR2 SVGAGI (reference sequence). The V and J ends lost 5 bases and 5 bases, in that order; junction bases with no gene match: 21. In nucleotides, the CDR3 is TGTGCCAGCAGTCCATTTGCGGGGGTGGGGACAGGGTTTTTCGAGACCCAGTACTTC. Translation: CASSPFAGVGTGFFETQYF.

This clone was recorded a few times. The J gene is TRBJ2-1, the V gene TRBV4-1; either TRBD1 or TRBD2 may supply D (6 bases each). V lost 8 bases and J 15 bases, leaving 23 bases between the germline ends. The CDR3 totals 13 residues. Germline values: CDR1 MGHRA, CDR2 YSYEKL. The CDR3: CASSLGEGGLRFF. For the CDR3, the DNA is TGCGCCAGCTCCCTCGGGGAAGGGGGACTCAGGTTCTTC.

V gene TRBV5-1 combines with J gene TRBJ2-5, with TRBD2 identical over 8 bases. Trimming removed 4 bases from V and 0 bases from J; junction bases left unmatched: 8. Germline CDR1 reads SGHRS; CDR2 reads YFSETQ. This CDR3 is built from 16 residues. Here the CDR3 reads CASSPDSAGDQETQYF. CDR3 DNA sequence: TGCGCCAGCAGCCCTGACTCAGCGGGGGACCAAGAGACCCAGTACTTC.

This clone was counted a single time. V and J are TRBV6-5 and TRBJ2-7; possibly TRBD1 for D (7 bases). V was trimmed by 8 bases and J by 4 bases, leaving 18 bases between them. Looked up from germline, CDR1 is MNHEY and CDR2 is SVGAGI. This CDR3 has 14 amino acids. CDR3 nucleotides: TGTGCCAGCCACGCGGGACAGCCTACGTACGAGCAGTACTTC. It is translated as CASHAGQPTYEQYF.

This clone was counted only a few times. Here the CDR3 reads CASSIDRGINYGYTF. CDR3 coding DNA: TGTGCCAGTAGTATCGACAGGGGCATTAACTATGGCTACACCTTC. V is TRBV19 and J is TRBJ1-2; TRBD1 matches at 8 bases. The CDR3 spans 15 residues. The V segment lost 3 bases and the J segment 1 base; nucleotides outside the gene matches: 4. Germline V lookup: CDR1 LNHDA, CDR2 SQIVND (reference sequence).

The chain links TRBV6-2 or TRBV6-3 to TRBJ2-7; 9 bases line up with TRBD2. Germline CDR1 is MNHEY and CDR2 is SVGEGT. With V trimmed by 6 bases and J by 0 bases, 6 bases remained unmatched. This CDR3 is 15 amino acids long. The CDR3 nucleotides are TGTGCCAGCAGCCGCGGGGGGGCCTCCTCCTACGAGCAGTACTTC. As protein: CASSRGGASSYEQYF.

This clone has only one observation. V gene TRBV29-1 combines with J gene TRBJ1-2; D unresolved. Germline-derived CDR1 and CDR2 are SQVTM and ANQGSEA. The CDR3 has 11 amino acids. V lost 3 bases, J lost 8 bases, and 10 bases lay in between. DNA of the CDR3: TGCAGCGTTGATACTGGGAACGGCTACACCTTC. It specifies CSVDTGNGYTF.

The V and J genes are TRBV5-4 and TRBJ2-5; 13 bases align to TRBD2. This CDR3 contains 15 residues. CDR1 is SGHNT, CDR2 YYREEE, per germline (reference sequence). J gave up 5 bases and V 3 bases, and 4 bases lay outside the gene matches. The CDR3 loop reads CASSSSTSGGETQYF. For the CDR3, the DNA is TGTGCCAGCAGCTCCTCGACTAGCGGGGGGGAGACCCAGTACTTC.

The chain links TRBV7-8 to TRBJ2-6, with D perhaps being TRBD1 or TRBD2 (6 bases each). Germline V gene lookup returns CDR1 SGHVS and CDR2 FQNEAQ. Trimming cost V 4 bases and J 1 base, with 8 bases left between them. The CDR3 totals 15 residues. CDR3 residues: CASSSGASGANVLTF. For the CDR3, the DNA is TGTGCCAGCAGCTCGGGGGCGTCTGGGGCCAACGTCCTGACTTTC.

The gene calls are TRBV18 and TRBJ1-2; D remains unclear. Trimming left V 5 bases short and J 7 bases short, with 8 bases between. The CDR3 is made up of 11 amino acids. CDR1 and CDR2 (germline): KGHSH, LQKENI. The CDR3 here is CASSLEVGYTF. Written as DNA, the CDR3 is TGTGCCAGCTCATTGGAGGTTGGCTACACCTTC. Full variable domain (outside the CDR3, taken from reference TRBV18 and TRBJ1-2): NAGVMQNPRHLVRRRGQEARLRCSPMKGHSHVYWYRQLPEEGLKFMVYLQKENIIDESGMPKERFSAEFPKEGPSILRIQQVVRGDSAAYFCASSLEVGYTFGSGTRLTVV.

The CDR3 DNA is TGTGCCAGCTTTAAAAACACTGAAGCTTTCTTT. Translation gives CASFKNTEAFF. The chain has TRBV6-5 and TRBJ1-1; D is unclear. Trimming cost V 8 bases and J 2 bases, with 6 bases left between them. The CDR3 length is 11 residues. Germline CDR1 MNHEY, CDR2 SVGAGI.

V gene TRBV6-5 combines with J gene TRBJ2-7, with 8 nucleotides matching TRBD1. V lost 6 bases and J lost 1; bases outside the gene matches: 5. Germline CDR1 and CDR2: MNHEY and SVGAGI. CDR3 length equals 14 residues. CDR3 sequence: CASRDRASSYEQYF. In DNA, the CDR3 is TGTGCCAGCAGGGACAGGGCGAGTTCCTACGAGCAGTACTTC.

The chain carries TRBV28 and TRBJ1-5; 7 bases are a match to TRBD1. The CDR3 contains 16 residues. The J segment lost 9 bases and the V segment lost 2 bases, leaving 13 bases of the junction unmatched. CDR1 MDHEN and CDR2 SYDVKM come from the germline V gene. The CDR3 DNA reads TGTGCCAGCAGTTTACCGAAAGGGGGCGGTAGACTGCCCCAGCATTTT. Protein product: CASSLPKGGGRLPQHF.

This clone came up once. The V gene is TRBV27, the J gene TRBJ1-2; D perhaps matches TRBD1 (5 bases). The CDR3 is made up of 14 amino acids. Germline CDR1 MNHEY, CDR2 SMNVEV (reference sequence). Trimming took off 0 bases at V and 6 bases at J, with 11 bases between the two ends. CDR3 residues: CASSLSGGFNGYTF. In DNA, the CDR3 is TGTGCCAGCAGTTTATCGGGGGGGTTCAATGGCTACACCTTC.

The chain has TRBV5-1 and TRBJ2-3, with 15 positions matching TRBD2. The ends lost 4 bases at V and 5 bases at J; junction bases unmatched: 8. The CDR3 is 17 amino acids. Germline V lookup: CDR1 SGHRS, CDR2 YFSETQ. The chain's CDR3 is CASSPGLAGGIGDTQYF. DNA of the CDR3: TGCGCCAGCAGCCCGGGACTAGCGGGGGGAATTGGAGATACGCAGTATTTT.

The V gene is TRBV9, the J gene TRBJ1-2, with D maybe TRBD1 (6 bases). Germline-derived CDR1 and CDR2 are SGDLS and YYNGEE. V was clipped by 3 bases and J by 1 base, with 13 bases between them. The CDR3 has 15 residues. This CDR3 reads CASSGLLGGNYGYTF. For the CDR3, the DNA is TGTGCCAGCAGCGGACTCCTAGGGGGTAACTATGGCTACACCTTC. Filled out from reference TRBV9 and TRBJ1-2, the complete variable domain reads DSGVTQTPKHLITATGQRVTLRCSPRSGDLSVYWYQQSLDQGLQFLIQYYNGEERAKGNILERFSAQQFPDLHSELNLSSLELGDSALYFCASSGLLGGNYGYTFGSGTRLTVV.

This clone occurred once. The chain carries TRBV4-1 and TRBJ2-1; D assignment may be TRBD1 or TRBD2 (5 bases each). Per the germline V gene, CDR1 is MGHRA and CDR2 is YSYEKL. V shed 6 bases and J shed 5 bases, with 20 bases lying between them. CDR3 size: 16 residues. The CDR3 protein is CASSRYPGTPNNEQFF. The CDR3, as DNA: TGCGCCAGCAGTCGCTATCCCGGGACGCCCAACAATGAGCAGTTCTTC.

The chain uses TRBV19 and TRBJ1-2, with D tentatively TRBD1 (5 bases). Trimming left V 1 base short and J 4 bases short, with 7 bases between. The germline CDR1 and CDR2 sequences are LNHDA and SQIVND (reference sequence). The CDR3 is 13 residues long. As DNA, the CDR3 is TGTGCCAGTAGTATAGGAACAGGCTATGGCTACACCTTC. Protein product: CASSIGTGYGYTF.

V usage is TRBV6-5 and J usage is TRBJ1-1; 8 bases fit TRBD1. J was trimmed by 10 bases and V by 6 bases; bases with no gene match: 7. Germline V gives CDR1 MNHEY, CDR2 SVGAGI. CDR3 length: 12 amino acids. In DNA form, the CDR3 reads TGTGCCAGCAGGGGACAGGTGGGGGTAGCTTTCTTT. Translation gives CASRGQVGVAFF.

The genes are TRBV5-4 and TRBJ1-1; 8 bases match TRBD1. The junction had 5 bases not matched to a gene; V was cut back by 4 bases and J by 3 bases. This CDR3 is built from 14 residues. The germline V gene encodes CDR1 SGHNT and CDR2 YYREEE (reference sequence). The CDR3: CASSPDRADTEAFF. The CDR3 DNA reads as TGTGCCAGCAGCCCGGACAGGGCAGACACTGAAGCTTTCTTT.

The chain carries TRBV7-9 and TRBJ2-7; D gene uncertain. The CDR3 consists of 12 residues. Germline-derived CDR1 and CDR2 are SEHNR and FQNEAQ (reference sequence). Between the trimmed V and J ends, which lost 1 base and 3 bases, there was a span of 4 bases. CDR3 amino acids: CASSLDYYEQYF. In DNA form, the CDR3 reads TGTGCCAGCAGCTTAGACTACTACGAGCAGTACTTC.

The chain joins TRBV4-1 to TRBJ1-6; a possible D gene is TRBD1 (5 bases). The V gene's germline CDR1 is MGHRA and CDR2 YSYEKL. Trimming took off 0 bases at V and 2 bases at J, with 8 bases between the two ends. CDR3 length: 16 amino acids. The CDR3 loop reads CASSQEPGAYNSPLHF. The DNA for the CDR3 is TGCGCCAGCAGCCAAGAGCCGGGGGCCTATAATTCACCCCTCCACTTT.

The genes are TRBV7-9 and TRBJ2-3; D may be TRBD1 (5 bases). V dropped 1 base and J dropped 4 bases, with 9 bases sitting between them. Germline V CDR1 and CDR2: SEHNR, FQNEAQ (reference sequence). This CDR3 spans 14 amino acids. CDR3 nucleotides: TGTGCCAGCAGCTTAGGGCAGGGCTCAGATACGCAGTATTTT. Translated: CASSLGQGSDTQYF.

The rearrangement uses TRBV3-1 (or the pseudogene TRBV3-2) and TRBJ1-1, with D hard to call. The CDR3 runs 13 residues. Germline CDR1 and CDR2: LGHDT and YNNKEL (reference sequence). The germline V and J ends were trimmed by 4 bases and 1 base, with 7 bases remaining between them. CDR3 region: CASSLDRNTEAFF. Here the CDR3 DNA reads TGTGCCAGCAGCCTCGATAGGAACACTGAAGCTTTCTTT.

The gene calls are TRBV6-2 or TRBV6-3 and TRBJ2-1; 8 nucleotides line up with TRBD2. The length of the CDR3 is 15 residues. V was clipped by 4 bases and J by 4 bases; unmatched bases: 6. Germline lookup yields CDR1 MNHEY and CDR2 SVGEGT. The CDR3 DNA sequence: TGTGCCAGCAGTTCCCCGGGGGGGCTATACAATGAGCAGTTCTTC. Its translation: CASSSPGGLYNEQFF.

The chain recombines TRBV27 with TRBJ2-7; D gene ambiguous. This CDR3 is 13 amino acids long. Trimming stripped 0 bases from V and 0 bases from J, with 3 bases between. Germline V CDR1 and CDR2: MNHEY, SMNVEV (reference sequence). CDR3 in amino acids: CASSLSYSYEQYF. The CDR3 DNA reads TGTGCCAGCAGTTTATCCTACTCCTACGAGCAGTACTTC.

This chain links TRBV29-1 with TRBJ1-1; no clear D gene. The germline V and J ends were trimmed by 3 bases and 1 base, with 6 bases remaining between them. The germline V gene encodes CDR1 SQVTM and CDR2 ANQGSEA. The CDR3 covers 12 residues. The CDR3 region is CSVDWENTEAFF. DNA for the CDR3: TGCAGCGTTGATTGGGAGAACACTGAAGCTTTCTTT.

The J gene is TRBJ1-2, the V gene TRBV7-9; 9 bases align to TRBD1. CDR1 SEHNR and CDR2 FQNEAQ come from the germline V gene (reference sequence). The V gene end was trimmed by 5 bases and the J gene end by 0 bases; junction bases not matched to a gene: 7. The CDR3 has 16 amino acids. The CDR3 region is CASSTRTGDPNYGYTF. CDR3 coding DNA: TGTGCCAGCAGCACCCGGACAGGGGATCCTAACTATGGCTACACCTTC.